These 30 T cell receptor beta chains share one sample of origin, sequenced in a study of T cell repertoires in cytomegalovirus infection. Using its own MiXCR run on the reads, TCRdb lists one record per CDR3 protein. Of some 350,000 distinct CDR3 sequences listed, around a third were seen once; the top ten hold 13%. Their specific antigens are unknown. Source: cultured PBMCs, taken from culture after CMV antigen stimulation. Receptor source: a human donor in good health (CMV status not recorded). Some clones in this sample may be carry-over from other donors' samples.

This clonotype was counted between two and nine times. V and J are TRBV7-2 and TRBJ2-3; D gene ambiguous. Looked up from germline, CDR1 is SGHTA and CDR2 is FQGNSA. Trimming stripped 2 bases from V and 4 bases from J, with 13 bases between. This CDR3 is 15 amino acids long. In DNA form, the CDR3 reads TGTGCCAGCAGCTTAAGGGCTAGTTGGGCAGATACGCAGTATTTT. Protein product: CASSLRASWADTQYF.

This clonotype was recorded a few times. The gene calls are TRBV5-6 and TRBJ2-5; perhaps TRBD2 as D (5 bases). From germline, CDR1 is SGHDT and CDR2 YYEEEE. V dropped 4 bases and J dropped 5 bases, with 12 bases sitting between them. The CDR3 runs 13 residues. As DNA, the CDR3 is TGTGCCAGCAGCCTCGGAGGAGACGAGACCCAGTACTTC. It codes for CASSLGGDETQYF.

This clonotype occurred a few times. This chain links TRBV7-2 with TRBJ1-5; unclear D gene. Trimming shortened V by 6 bases and J by 2 bases, and 14 bases separated the two germline ends. Germline CDR1 is SGHTA and CDR2 is FQGNSA. This CDR3 region has 15 residues. CDR3 DNA sequence: TGTGCCAGCAGACCCGCAGGAGATGGCAATCAGCCCCAGCATTTT. This encodes CASRPAGDGNQPQHF.

There are many counts of this clonotype. The genes are TRBV5-1 and TRBJ2-3; D remains unclear. The V end lost 3 bases, the J end lost 5 bases, and 10 bases lay between the germline ends. The germline V gene has CDR1 SGHRS and CDR2 YFSETQ. The CDR3 runs 13 residues. In DNA form, the CDR3 reads TGCGCCAGCAGCTCCATCTTGGGAGATACGCAGTATTTT. Its translation: CASSSILGDTQYF. Full variable domain (rest looked up from reference TRBV5-1 and TRBJ2-3): KAGVTQTPRYLIKTRGQQVTLSCSPISGHRSVSWYQQTPGQGLQFLFEYFSETQRNKGNFPGRFSGRQFSNSRSEMNVSTLELGDSALYLCASSSILGDTQYFGPGTRLTVL.

V and J are TRBV11-2 and TRBJ1-1; D is unclear. There are 14 residues in the CDR3. V was clipped by 1 base and J by 2 bases, with 8 bases between them. From germline, CDR1 is SGHAT and CDR2 FQNNGV. In nucleotides, the CDR3 is TGTGCCAGCAGCTTAGCGGGGTTTAACACTGAAGCTTTCTTT. Its translation: CASSLAGFNTEAFF.

This clonotype showed up just a few times. The V and J genes are TRBV12-3 or TRBV12-4 and TRBJ2-7; D gene ambiguous. V lost 3 bases and J 3 bases, leaving 18 bases between the germline ends. This CDR3 comprises 16 residues. This CDR3 is CASSFRYPPADYEQYF. CDR3 bases: TGTGCCAGCAGTTTCCGTTACCCGCCGGCTGACTACGAGCAGTACTTC.

A remark on this clonotype: No conserved phenylalanine or tryptophan ends this CDR3, so it is likely a read error. The chain links TRBV6-8 to TRBJ1-4; D is possibly TRBD1 (5 bases). Looked up from germline, CDR1 is MNHGY and CDR2 is SAAAGT. Trimming removed 6 bases from V and 3 bases from J, with 11 bases in between. The CDR3 sequence is 14 residues long. The CDR3 DNA reads as TGTGCCAGCAGCCCCAGGGCATCTAATGAAAAACTGTTTTCT. Translating it yields CASSPRASNEKLFS.

The gene calls are TRBV7-2 and TRBJ2-3; D may be TRBD1 or TRBD2 (5 bases each). Germline values: CDR1 SGHTA, CDR2 FQGNSA. The CDR3 contains 15 residues. Trimming removed 5 bases from V and 4 bases from J, with 16 bases in between. CDR3: CASSRGDGRPDTQYF. DNA of the CDR3: TGTGCCAGCAGCCGAGGGGACGGCAGGCCAGATACGCAGTATTTT. Full variable domain (outside the CDR3, taken from reference TRBV7-2 and TRBJ2-3): GAGVSQSPSNKVTEKGKDVELRCDPISGHTALYWYRQSLGQGLEFLIYFQGNSAPDKSGLPSDRFSAERTGGSVSTLTIQRTQQEDSAVYLCASSRGDGRPDTQYFGPGTRLTVL.

The chain carries TRBV6-5 and TRBJ2-1; D is perhaps TRBD2 (6 bases). The germline V and J ends were trimmed by 5 bases and 3 bases, with 14 bases remaining between them. The CDR3 is 15 amino acids. Per the germline V gene, CDR1 is MNHEY and CDR2 is SVGAGI. CDR3 region: CASSPIAEVYNEQFF. For the CDR3, the DNA is TGTGCCAGCAGTCCAATAGCGGAAGTCTACAATGAGCAGTTCTTC.

The chain uses TRBV19 and TRBJ2-2, with D possibly being TRBD2 (6 bases). The V and J ends lost 3 bases and 5 bases respectively, with 13 bases between them. The CDR3 has 15 amino acids. Germline-derived CDR1 and CDR2 are LNHDA and SQIVND (reference sequence). Here the CDR3 DNA reads TGTGCCAGTAGTATGTCGGGAGTGGAGACCGGGGAGCTGTTTTTT. Translating it yields CASSMSGVETGELFF.

J is TRBJ1-1 and V is TRBV19, with 8 positions matching TRBD1. V lost 3 bases, J lost 10 bases, and 19 bases stayed unmatched. The germline gives CDR1 LNHDA, CDR2 SQIVND (reference sequence). This CDR3 is 17 amino acids long. The CDR3 nucleotides are TGTGCCAGTAGTATTAGTAGACAGGGGATAAGGTACGGAAGAGCTTTCTTT. It encodes CASSISRQGIRYGRAFF.

The genes are TRBV4-3 and TRBJ2-1; TRBD2 agrees at 11 bases. CDR1 LGHNA and CDR2 YSLEER come from the germline V gene. CDR3 length equals 16 residues. V trimming: 2 bases; J trimming: 5 bases; junction bases outside the gene matches: 5. For the CDR3, the DNA is TGCGCCAGCAGCCAAATAGGGACTAGCGGACACAATGAGCAGTTCTTC. Translation: CASSQIGTSGHNEQFF.

The chain is built from TRBV11-2 and TRBJ1-1; D unclear. V shed 2 bases and J shed 5 bases, with 15 bases lying between them. Germline V gives CDR1 SGHAT, CDR2 FQNNGV. CDR3 size: 15 residues. CDR3 DNA sequence: TGTGCCAGCAGCTTACACCCGGGGATAGCAACTGAAGCTTTCTTT. Amino acid sequence: CASSLHPGIATEAFF. The full variable domain, in which reference TRBV11-2 and TRBJ1-1 provide the parts outside the CDR3, is EAGVAQSPRYKIIEKRQSVAFWCNPISGHATLYWYQQILGQGPKLLIQFQNNGVVDDSQLPKDRFSAERLKGVDSTLKIQPAKLEDSAVYLCASSLHPGIATEAFFGQGTRLTVV.

This clonotype appeared many times. The chain employs TRBV7-9 and TRBJ2-5; D gene unclear. The CDR3 is 16 amino acids. CDR1 is SEHNR and CDR2 is FQNEAQ in the germline V gene (reference sequence). Between the trimmed V and J ends, which lost 2 bases and 0 bases, there was a span of 13 bases. CDR3 sequence reads: CASSLSRSAYQETQYF. CDR3 sequence (DNA): TGTGCCAGCAGCTTATCGCGGAGTGCGTACCAAGAGACCCAGTACTTC.

The rearrangement links TRBV20-1 to TRBJ2-7; TRBD2 matches 10 bases. The CDR3 totals 14 residues. V gave up 3 bases and J gave up 6 bases; unmatched junction bases: 8. CDR1 and CDR2 from the germline V gene are DFQATT and SNEGSKA (reference sequence). CDR3 DNA sequence: TGCAGTGCTAGTTTGGCTAGCGGGAGACGCGAGCAGTACGTC. The encoded protein is CSASLASGRREQYV.

This chain links TRBV20-1 with TRBJ1-6; D not certain. V lost 4 bases and J 0 bases, leaving 7 bases between the germline ends. Germline V CDR1 and CDR2: DFQATT, SNEGSKA (reference sequence). There are 14 residues in the CDR3. The CDR3 coding sequence is TGCAGTGCTAACAGTAACTCCTATAATTCACCCCTCCACTTT. This sequence encodes CSANSNSYNSPLHF.

This chain links TRBV6-5 with TRBJ1-1, with 7 bases matching TRBD1. This CDR3 is 13 amino acids long. Germline values: CDR1 MNHEY, CDR2 SVGAGI. J was trimmed by 4 bases and V by 7 bases; bases with no gene match: 6. The CDR3 spells CASTPGGSTEAFF. CDR3 DNA: TGTGCCAGCACCCCAGGGGGAAGCACTGAAGCTTTCTTT.

V gene TRBV19 combines with J gene TRBJ1-3; D remains ambiguous. Germline V lookup: CDR1 LNHDA, CDR2 SQIVND (reference sequence). Trimming pared 7 bases from V and 0 bases from J, leaving 13 bases between. The CDR3 runs 15 residues. The CDR3 is CASTEGLRSGNTIYF. CDR3 sequence (DNA): TGTGCCAGTACTGAGGGATTACGCTCTGGAAACACCATATATTTT.

The rearrangement uses TRBV23-1 and TRBJ1-4; D is unclear. TRBV23-1 falls under the ORF class, with uncertain function. The V and J ends lost 7 bases and 6 bases respectively, with 21 bases between them. This CDR3 spans 16 amino acids. CDR3 nucleotides: TGCGCCAGCACGTCCGGGTGTGTGGTTGGTGATGAAAAACTGTTTTTT. Its translation is CASTSGCVVGDEKLFF.

The rearrangement joins TRBV7-3 to TRBJ2-1; no definite D call. Deletions cut 2 bases from V and 0 bases from J, with 11 bases between. CDR3 length equals 16 residues. The germline gives CDR1 SGHTA, CDR2 FQGTGA. CDR3 nucleotide sequence: TGTGCCAGCAGCTTATCAGGTCAAGACTCCTACAATGAGCAGTTCTTC. Translated, it gives CASSLSGQDSYNEQFF.

This clonotype was detected ten times or more. The chain is built from TRBV7-8 and TRBJ1-3, with D hard to call. The germline V gene encodes CDR1 SGHVS and CDR2 FQNEAQ. Trimming stripped 0 bases from V and 0 bases from J, with 9 bases between. This CDR3 spans 16 amino acids. The CDR3, as DNA: TGTGCCAGCAGCTTAGCTGCCAGATCCTCTGGAAACACCATATATTTT. Protein: CASSLAARSSGNTIYF.

This clonotype has a handful of counts. The rearrangement joins TRBV7-8 to TRBJ2-1; 9 bases are shared with TRBD2. V dropped 4 bases and J dropped 4; count of bases not matched to a gene: 8. The germline gives CDR1 SGHVS, CDR2 FQNEAQ. The CDR3 has 16 amino acids. The CDR3 DNA reads TGTGCCAGCAGCTCCTCGAGCGGGGGGATTTACAATGAGCAGTTCTTC. Protein: CASSSSSGGIYNEQFF.

This clonotype was seen a handful of times. The V and J genes are TRBV19 and TRBJ1-1; no reliable D call. V gave up 3 bases and J gave up 0 bases, with 11 bases separating them. Germline V CDR1 and CDR2: LNHDA, SQIVND (reference sequence). This CDR3 spans 15 amino acids. In DNA, the CDR3 is TGTGCCAGTAGTATCTGGTCAGCCATGAACACTGAAGCTTTCTTT. Amino acids: CASSIWSAMNTEAFF.

This clonotype has more than one count but fewer than ten. Relative to the germline gene, one junction end is altered; a read error may explain this. V and J are TRBV7-2 and TRBJ2-3; D is unclear. Per the germline V gene, CDR1 is SGHTA and CDR2 is FQGNSA. The CDR3 runs 15 residues. CDR3 DNA sequence: TGTGCCAGCGGCTTAGAAGAGGTCCGCACAGATACGCAGTATTTT. It codes for CASGLEEVRTDTQYF.

This clonotype was found a few times. The V call is TRBV2, the J call TRBJ1-5; no clear D. The CDR3 sequence is 15 residues long. V lost 0 bases to trimming and J lost 1 base, with 7 bases between them. Germline CDR1 and CDR2: SNHLY and FYNNEI. CDR3: CASSEALGSNQPQHF. CDR3 sequence (DNA): TGTGCCAGCAGTGAAGCGCTGGGCAGCAATCAGCCCCAGCATTTT.

Ten or more counts support this clonotype. The chain employs TRBV7-2 and TRBJ1-6, with unresolved D. The CDR3 has 16 residues. Germline assignment: CDR1 SGHTA and CDR2 FQGNSA. V was clipped by 6 bases and J by 2 bases, with 14 bases between them. The CDR3 coding sequence is TGTGCCAGCAGTCGTCAGGCTAGCGCCTATAATTCACCCCTCCACTTT. Protein product: CASSRQASAYNSPLHF.

The rearrangement uses TRBV12-3 or TRBV12-4 and TRBJ2-6; tentatively, D is TRBD2 (6 bases). Trimming removed 3 bases from V and 1 base from J, with 22 bases in between. This CDR3 has 20 residues. CDR3 loop: CASSFLRTGGGKSGANVLTF. For the CDR3, the DNA is TGTGCCAGCAGTTTCCTAAGGACCGGGGGTGGGAAGTCTGGGGCCAACGTCCTGACTTTC.

V and J are TRBV27 and TRBJ1-2, with TRBD1 as a possible D gene (6 bases). CDR1 and CDR2 (germline): MNHEY, SMNVEV (reference sequence). This CDR3 has 14 amino acids. V lost 3 bases to trimming and J lost 6 bases, with 14 bases between them. CDR3 sequence: CASSFVRGLDGYTF. DNA of the CDR3: TGTGCCAGCAGTTTCGTCAGGGGATTAGATGGCTACACCTTC.

The rearrangement links TRBV27 to TRBJ1-5; D uncertain. Trimming removed 0 bases at V and 3 bases at J, with 6 bases between. The CDR3 totals 14 residues. The V gene's germline CDR1 is MNHEY and CDR2 SMNVEV (reference sequence). The CDR3 DNA reads as TGTGCCAGCAGTTTATCCGGTGACAATCAGCCCCAGCATTTT. It specifies CASSLSGDNQPQHF.

This clonotype was recorded a few times. This rearrangement joins TRBV6-5 to TRBJ1-1; no clear D. The CDR3 is 13 amino acids. V was shortened by 2 bases and J by 8 bases, with 12 bases between the two germline ends. CDR1 MNHEY and CDR2 SVGAGI come from the germline V gene. DNA for the CDR3: TGTGCCAGCAGTTACGGGCCATCCTTAGAAGCTTTCTTT. Amino acid sequence: CASSYGPSLEAFF.